This T cell receptor (beta chain) was captured by sequencing in a study of Tregs in tolerant kidney transplant recipients (dated by TCRdb to the late 2010s). For the study in its entirety: Related donors were used in the transplants with nonmyeloablative bone marrow transplantation, and mixed chimerism was transient in the human trials. The study used TCRbeta sequencing to identify donor-specific regulatory T cells before combined kidney and bone marrow transplantation, then tracked those cells after transplant. Paper-wide results and their limitations: Expanding Tregs with activated donor B cells appeared to identify the most biologically relevant and donor-specific TCRbeta repertoire. Biological reproducibility was not directly assessed, although technical replication error appeared to be minimal. For some patients the PCR primers changed over time, which made it impossible to compare the samples from those patients at the nucleotide level. The study was limited by small patient numbers, and the findings need validation in larger populations and under other immunosuppression protocols. In tolerant patients, the expansion of donor-specific Tregs was greater than global Treg expansion, suggesting that the expansion was antigen-driven rather than nonspecific.

As regards this clone: Its antigen remains unidentified. No clone much larger than this one lies a single base away; base qualities are absent.

The CDR3 contains 14 residues, cysteine and phenylalanine counted. Here the CDR3 DNA is all that survives: 42 bases in frame from base 1. Genomic DNA was extracted from sorted cells with the QIAGEN DNeasy Blood and Tissue Kit for TCRbeta CDR3 sequencing. High-throughput TCRbeta CDR3 sequencing, which included PCR amplification with bias correction and internal controls, was done commercially through immunoSEQ. The study's processing was this. Unique productive TCRbeta sequences were defined by CDR3 nucleotide sequence when primers matched and otherwise by CDR3 amino acid sequence together with Vbeta and Jbeta genes. As a correction for sorting error, sequences shared between sorted populations at a frequency ratio of 2:1 or less were discarded, and the remaining shared sequences were assigned to the higher population. Sequences were defined as donor-reactive when expanded at least 5-fold in CFSE-low cells versus unstimulated cells and present at a frequency of at least 0.01% in CFSE-low cells. Repertoire divergence was quantified by Jensen-Shannon divergence using the top 100 TCRbeta sequences ranked by frequency. For samples with multiple sequencing runs, sorting error was corrected in each run separately before the runs were combined. TCRdb took over this immuneACCESS table, retaining in-frame rearrangements with V and J assigned. Such tables are incomplete; in checked studies, under half of the missing clones stem from an unresolved V gene, and the remainder is unexplained. V, J and clone size were drawn from that table, and D and trimming were deduced from the DNA. The sample profile shows approximately 99,000 clones; around 90% of them were found once. Roughly 0.35% of the sample belongs to the ten largest clones.

Interpreted using the paper, the time point label stands for: blood sample drawn before combined kidney and bone marrow transplant. Thawed PBMCs were FACS-sorted into unstimulated Tregs (CD4+CD25+CD127-), CD4+ non-Tregs (CD4+CD25-), CD4 cells and CD8 cells. The patients were several recipients of combined kidney and bone marrow transplants from the ITN036ST trial, and samples were available only for these trial subjects. Healthy control blood was processed to PBMCs with a Ficoll density gradient and then cryopreserved, whereas patient PBMCs were collected both before and after transplant. The source was CD4+ T cells from blood, collected before the transplant. The chain is made from TRBV21-1 and TRBJ2-7; TRBD1 is taken as the D call from the table, unchecked against the DNA. TRBV21-1 is a listed pseudogene. This TCR derives from a human donor who received a combined kidney and bone marrow transplant. The bases read TGTGCCAGCAGCTCACAGGGGGCCTCGGAAGAGCAGTACTTC. This translates into CASSSQGASEEQYF.